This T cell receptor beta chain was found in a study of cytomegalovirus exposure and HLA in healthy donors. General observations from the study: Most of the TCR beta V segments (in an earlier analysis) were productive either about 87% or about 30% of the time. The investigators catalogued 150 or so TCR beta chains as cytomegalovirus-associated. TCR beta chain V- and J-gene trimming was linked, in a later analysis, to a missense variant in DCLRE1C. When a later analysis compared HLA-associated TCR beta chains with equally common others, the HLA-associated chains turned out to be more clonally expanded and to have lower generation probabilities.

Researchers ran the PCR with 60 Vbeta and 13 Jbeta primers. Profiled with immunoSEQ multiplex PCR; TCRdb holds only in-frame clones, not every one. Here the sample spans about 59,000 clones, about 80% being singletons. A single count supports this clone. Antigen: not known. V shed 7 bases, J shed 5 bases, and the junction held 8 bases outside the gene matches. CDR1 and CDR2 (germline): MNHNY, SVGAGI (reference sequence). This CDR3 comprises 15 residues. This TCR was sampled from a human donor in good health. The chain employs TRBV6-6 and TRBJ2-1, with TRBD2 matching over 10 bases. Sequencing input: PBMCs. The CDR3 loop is CASKDSGGADNEQFF. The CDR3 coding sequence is TGTGCCAGCAAGGACAGCGGGGGGGCCGACAATGAGCAGTTCTTC.